The entry below gives a single TCR beta chain sequence along with its context. Profiled with immunoSEQ multiplex PCR; TCRdb holds only in-frame clones, not every one. The sample shows about 66,000 clones, 75% to 95% of them seen only once. The sample comes from a study of T cell changes during pregnancy in multiple sclerosis. The sequence was obtained from a female donor with multiple sclerosis, enrolled in a pregnancy study. Sequencing was performed on CD8+ T cells from peripheral blood mononuclear cells, taken before pregnancy.

The CDR3 DNA follows: TGTGCCAGCAGCTTAGGTGGCCAGGTTGGCACTGAAGCTTTCTTT. Its protein is CASSLGGQVGTEAFF. The chain joins TRBV7-6 to TRBJ1-1; no firm D call. The CDR3 is 15 amino acids. CDR1 and CDR2 (germline): SGHVS, FNYEAQ. V was trimmed by 1 base and J by 4 bases, leaving 13 bases between them.